This TCR beta chain was identified during a study of blood T cell repertoires in COVID-19. Turning to the study itself: COVID-19 samples from acute and convalescent phases originated in the United States, Italy and Spain.

This clone showed up just once. This CDR3 is 14 amino acids long. Germline V gene sequence: CDR1 SNHLY, CDR2 FYNNEI. The V gene lost 2 bases and the J gene lost 1 base, with 9 bases spanning the gap. Repertoires were generated with immunoSEQ multiplex PCR, while TCRdb's copy carries only in-frame clones and drops some. The sample contains about 70,000 clones, nearly 85% of which appear only once. Specimen: peripheral blood. This rearrangement joins TRBV2 to TRBJ2-7; D perhaps matches TRBD1 (6 bases). This TCR was sampled from a woman in her sixties or seventies with acute or convalescent COVID-19. CDR3 coding DNA: TGTGCCAGCAGTGAAAGTACAGGGTCCTACGAGCAGTACTTC. Translated, it gives CASSESTGSYEQYF. Filled out from reference TRBV2 and TRBJ2-7, the complete variable domain reads EPEVTQTPSHQVTQMGQEVILRCVPISNHLYFYWYRQILGQKVEFLVSFYNNEISEKSEIFDDQFSVERPDGSNFTLKIRSTKLEDSAMYFCASSESTGSYEQYFGPGTRLTVT.